This T cell receptor (beta chain) derives from a study of cytomegalovirus exposure and HLA in healthy donors (dated by TCRdb to about 2017). In the study overall: An earlier analysis of roughly 500 of the donors reported 250 to 300 Gb of sequence data and 117 million unique TCR beta sequences obtained from some 170 million T cells. An early release covering roughly 640 HLA-typed donors comprised 250 to 350 gigabases of sequencing data and around 85 million unique TCR sequences. Among the roughly 370 genotyped donors, 81% belonged to the genetic ancestry cluster associated with self-reported Caucasian donors. The aim of the study was to test whether cataloging public T cell receptors could identify signatures of past pathogen exposure. Using immunosequencing, the study profiled T cell repertoires from about 610 subjects and related those repertoires to cytomegalovirus serostatus. A separate validation cohort of 100 to 150 different subjects was used in addition to the roughly 670-subject first cohort. To predict cytomegalovirus infection status, the study combined high-throughput TCR immunosequencing, statistical association of individual TCRs with disease status, and machine learning. In a later analysis, previously published TCR beta repertoires from more than 500 donors were re-analyzed and high-resolution HLA genotyping was added so that TCR occurrence patterns could be studied. Rather than using new phenotypic data, the later analysis identified candidate immune exposures from TCR beta sequences and from how often those sequences occurred across donors. To decide whether each TCR beta V gene segment behaved as functional or pseudogenic, an earlier analysis of approximately 620 of the donors relied on high-throughput TCR beta sequencing. Donor age, sex, ethnicity and CMV serostatus were collected together with the repertoire data. In a later genetic analysis, genome-wide SNP genotypes for about 65% of the roughly 670 donors were used, and that subset was treated as a discovery cohort. All discovery cohort repertoires had been generated on a single sequencing platform. Both class I and class II loci were covered by HLA typing, at four-digit resolution. Typing coverage varied by locus: roughly 620-640 donors for A, B, C, DRB1 and DQB1; roughly 520 for DQA1; around 610 for DPA1; about 450 for DPB1. Because of strong linkage in the cohort, roughly five DR-DQ haplotypes were treated as single units for association and clustering. On average, roughly 250,000 unique TCR beta nucleotide sequences were sequenced per donor among about 400 genotyped donors of the cohort, with about 17% of those sequences being non-productive. Overall study results and their limits: A later analysis reported that several top co-occurrence clusters appeared linked to parvovirus B19, influenza, CMV and Epstein-Barr virus. V-gene and J-gene trimming of TCR beta chains was associated with a missense DCLRE1C variant in a later genetic analysis, and the association was replicated in an independent cohort. The presence/absence analyses assumed that sequencing depth was roughly uniform across donors, and that assumption may not be true. Broadly in line with IMGT annotations, most TCR beta V segments showed up in productive rearrangements about 90% or about 30% of the time in an earlier analysis of around 600 of the donors. The sequencing pipeline was judged likely to have produced a cluster of highly shared sequence variants as a technical artifact. Most CMV-associated TCR beta chains appeared to be HLA-restricted in a later analysis, and the HLA associations seemed to be driven largely by CMV exposure. CMV serostatus was the only immune exposure information available for the cohort. Because counts were too low, roughly 17 rarely observed V segments, including chromosome 9 orphons, were left out of the earlier analysis of several hundred of the donors. Linkage disequilibrium might explain the correlated functional status among segregating V segments, but an unknown experimental factor could not be ruled out. Because some donors lacked HLA typing at each locus, the association tests relied only on the typed subset. At a false discovery rate of 0.05, a later analysis linked under 20,000 TCR beta sequences to specific HLA alleles. Most TCR sequences were seen in very few donors, while some public TCRs were found in many individuals. The classifier was reported to diagnose cytomegalovirus status with high specificity and sensitivity in both the original and validation cohorts. It was suggested by the authors that the approach could potentially be generalized to other disease states and immunological phenotypes. Strong co-occurrence of HLA alleles, especially DR and DQ, made assigning TCR associations to individual alleles difficult. According to a later analysis, TCR association rates differed among HLA loci, with DRB1 alleles showing the most associated TCRs and HLA-C alleles showing the fewest. The study gave a list of around 170 TCR beta chains associated with cytomegalovirus. The 87-base-pair reads could not distinguish some IMGT-functional V segments, including TRBV6-2 and TRBV6-3, so those segments were excluded. In a later analysis, HLA-associated TCR beta chains showed more clonal expansion and lower generation probabilities than non-associated chains that were equally common. A further reported finding was that TCR beta sequences accurately predicted the HLA-A and HLA-B alleles for most subjects in the first cohort. In a later genetic analysis, fewer N-insertions in productive TCRs were reported among donors in an Asian-associated ancestry cluster than the roughly 700-donor mean. The cohort was sequenced for TCR beta chains only, and without alpha or paired-chain data the features that could be detected were limited. A few of the identified cytomegalovirus-associated TCR beta chains were confirmed in vitro to be specific for cytomegalovirus antigens.

Library creation used the immunoSEQ multiplex PCR assay. The multiplex PCR relied on a mix of 60 forward primers for TCR Vbeta segments and 13 reverse primers for TCR Jbeta segments. A multiplex PCR assay on genomic DNA amplified the CDR3 region of rearranged TCR beta genes. Amplified TCR beta libraries were sequenced as 87-base-pair reads on the Illumina HiSeq System. Turning to the authors' computational methods: Across the 700 or so repertoires, a later analysis counted approximately 75 million unique TCR beta chains, around 11 million of which were shared by at least two donors. Raw reads were error-corrected and collapsed into unique sequences by a nearest-neighbor algorithm in which closely related sequences were merged to remove PCR and sequencing errors. To assign V, D and J gene segments, CDR3 sequences were aligned to IMGT reference sequences. Each retained sequence needed at least a six-nucleotide match to both a V gene segment and a J gene segment. Rearrangements were called productive when the CDR3 lacked stop codons and stayed in frame with V and J; all others were non-productive. CDR3 was defined according to IMGT convention as the region running from the second conserved V-encoded cysteine to the conserved J-encoded phenylalanine. In an earlier analysis of more than 550 of the donors, sequences lacking an unambiguous match to a single V gene segment were excluded. In an earlier analysis of more than 500 of the donors, a V segment was called functional when productive rearrangements were above 56.7%, and segregating when the standard deviation between donors exceeded 5%. A statistical classification framework was built for diagnosing cytomegalovirus status from the catalog of TCR beta chain sequences. In a later analysis, V and J genes were assigned by comparing TCR nucleotide sequences against IMGT/GENE-DB human TR gene sequences. The TCRdist pipeline was used in a later analysis to assign CDR3 sequences and most-parsimonious VDJ recombination scenarios. In a later analysis, each TCR beta chain was defined by its CDR3 amino acid sequence together with its V-gene family, and reads without a unique V-gene family were excluded. To address suspected cross-contamination and a sequencing artifact, a later analysis removed a few hundred highly shared, low-generation-probability nucleotide sequences. In a later analysis, a clonal expansion index was calculated for each public chain from normalized within-repertoire ranks of inferred template counts. In a later analysis, generation probabilities were computed with a VDJ recombination model fitted to out-of-frame rearrangements, and the resulting probabilities were checked against IGoR. In a later analysis, TCR-TCR, TCR-HLA and TCR-CMV co-occurrence was scored with hypergeometric tests, and a repertoire-size bias correction was applied to TCR pairs. To estimate false discovery rates, a later analysis permuted the HLA or CMV assignments 20 times. In a later analysis, co-occurring TCRs were grouped with DBSCAN, and TCRdist sequence similarity was added when clustering was performed within HLA-allele-positive subsets. Repertoires with fewer than 30,000 or more than 120,000 public chains were left out of co-occurrence clustering, as were four to six repertoires with anomalous nucleotide sharing. The table comes from immuneACCESS by way of TCRdb, which keeps in-frame sequences with V and J called. Part of the clones is missing from these tables; in studies checked, under half for an unresolved V gene and the rest for unknown reasons. V, J and clone size are those of that table, while D and trimming were read from the DNA. Across this sample there are about 300,000 clones, with around 86% seen only once. Of the sample, 4% is held by the ten largest clones.

The cohort consisted of 666 healthy bone marrow donors. Cohort members were all nominally healthy when sampled, although unrecorded immune exposures were likely present. The donor was CMV seropositive and was included in the group of almost 300 seropositive cohort members. Every donor gave a peripheral blood sample, and the peripheral blood mononuclear cells from that sample were used for TCR beta sequencing. Genomic DNA was extracted from the blood cell samples with the Qiagen DNeasy Blood Extraction Kit. This clone has only one observation. Its antigen has not been determined. No base qualities exist here, and no much larger clone lies one base off it. Other DNA sequences in this specimen translate into the identical CDR3. The CDR3 starts with the cysteine, ends with the phenylalanine, and has 14 residues. The only DNA kept is the CDR3, 42 bases in frame from the first base. CDR1 and CDR2 (LNHDA, SQIVND) derive from the germline V gene (reference sequence). After removal of 3 bases from V and 4 bases from J, the junction retains 4 bases not matched to a gene.

The sequence was collected from a man in his forties in good health and CMV-seropositive. Sequenced sample: PBMCs. The chain employs TRBV19 and TRBJ2-7; a stretch of 9 junction bases matches TRBD1. The base sequence is TGTGCCAGTAGTATTGGGACAGGGTTTTACGAGCAGTACTTC. The resulting protein is CASSIGTGFYEQYF.